The 17 T cell receptor beta chains reported below all come from one sample, sequenced in a study of T-cell reconstitution after alpha-beta-depleted transplantation in children. Molecular barcoding with unique molecular identifiers was used for the TCRbeta library. TCRdb passed the PCR reads through MiXCR, listing each CDR3 protein once. The table includes 190,000 or so distinct CDR3 sequences, 6.3% detected once. The specimen was PBMCs, collected before TCRalphabeta/CD19-depleted stem cell transplant. These receptors were collected from a girl younger than two with combined immunodeficiency, due to receive a stem cell transplant.

This clonotype appeared many times. V is TRBV9 and J is TRBJ1-2, with D possibly being TRBD1 (6 bases). Germline loops: CDR1 SGDLS, CDR2 YYNGEE. This CDR3 is 15 amino acids long. The V end was cut by 0 bases, the J end by 1 base, with 10 bases between. CDR3 protein: CASSVGIGGNYGYTF. The CDR3 coding sequence is TGTGCCAGCAGCGTAGGAATAGGGGGTAACTATGGCTACACCTTC.

This clonotype has at least ten counts. V is TRBV21-1 and J is TRBJ1-5; the DNA was not compared with TRBD1, the D call given in the table. TRBV21-1 has pseudogene status. The CDR3 loop spans 19 amino acids. CDR3 bases: TGTGCCAGCAGCCTTTTCCCCGGGACAGGAAAGGGGGGCAATCAGCCCCAGCATTTT. Protein sequence: CASSLFPGTGKGGNQPQHF.

This rearrangement joins TRBV25-1 to TRBJ2-1; no definite D call. Trimming removed 8 bases at V and 9 bases at J, with 17 bases between. This CDR3 is 13 amino acids long. Germline V gives CDR1 MGHDK, CDR2 SYGVNS. In nucleotides, the CDR3 is TGTGCCAGCGGCTCCAGGACCTACCTTGAGCAGTTCTTC. Translated, it gives CASGSRTYLEQFF.

This clonotype was detected ten times or more. This rearrangement joins TRBV21-1 to TRBJ2-7; TRBD1, the table's D call, lacks a check against the DNA. TRBV21-1 is a pseudogene segment. The CDR3 loop spans 13 amino acids. Here the CDR3 reads CASSKDRVSEQYF. The DNA of the CDR3 is TGTGCCAGCAGCAAGGACAGGGTATCCGAGCAGTACTTC.

This clonotype was counted at least ten times. The chain couples TRBV2 to TRBJ2-5; D is tentatively TRBD1 or TRBD2 (6 bases each). The CDR3 contains 15 residues. Trimming removed 7 bases at V and 2 bases at J, with 17 bases between. Per germline, CDR1 SNHLY and CDR2 FYNNEI. The CDR3 nucleotides read TGTGCCAGCACGACTAGACAGGCGCCGCAAGAGACCCAGTACTTC. Translating it yields CASTTRQAPQETQYF.

At least ten counts were recorded for this clonotype. The CDR3 sequence: CASSGTSGRSYNEQFF. The CDR3 nucleotides are TGTGCCAGCAGTGGGACTAGCGGGAGATCTTACAATGAGCAGTTCTTC. The chain combines TRBV28 with TRBJ2-1; 14 nucleotides agree with TRBD2. The length of the CDR3 is 16 residues. V trimming: 5 bases; J trimming: 4 bases; junction bases outside the gene matches: 4. Germline V CDR1 and CDR2: MDHEN, SYDVKM.

In its sample, this clonotype was seen many times. The chain carries TRBV28 and TRBJ2-5; 8 bases are a match to TRBD1. The V segment lost 5 bases and the J segment 2 bases; nucleotides outside the gene matches: 1. Germline CDR1 reads MDHEN; CDR2 reads SYDVKM. This CDR3 comprises 13 residues. The CDR3 DNA is TGTGCCAGCAGTGGGACAGGACAAGAGACCCAGTACTTC. This translates into CASSGTGQETQYF.

This clonotype has a count of ten or more. V is TRBV28 and J is TRBJ2-1; D is undetermined. This CDR3 spans 16 amino acids. Germline V lookup: CDR1 MDHEN, CDR2 SYDVKM. Trimming cost V 3 bases and J 4 bases, with 16 bases left between them. CDR3 residues: CASSFGPVGLYNEQFF. The CDR3 DNA reads TGTGCCAGCAGTTTTGGGCCGGTGGGTTTATACAATGAGCAGTTCTTC.

This clonotype was seen many times. V is TRBV7-8 and J is TRBJ2-3, with a tentative D call TRBD2 (7 bases). This CDR3 is 17 amino acids long. Trimming left V 2 bases short and J 2 bases short, with 17 bases between. Germline CDR1 and CDR2: SGHVS and FQNEAQ. Here the CDR3 DNA reads TGTGCCAGCAGCTTACGAGTCACGGGGGGCTCCACAGATACGCAGTATTTT. The encoded protein is CASSLRVTGGSTDTQYF.

This clonotype was picked up many times. V and J are TRBV6-5 and TRBJ1-1; 7 nucleotides match TRBD1. Unmatched junction bases numbered 4, after V lost 2 bases and J lost 1 base. CDR1 is MNHEY and CDR2 is SVGAGI in the germline V gene. The CDR3 spans 15 residues. CDR3 nucleotides: TGTGCCAGCAGTTACGGAGGGGGCGCGAACACTGAAGCTTTCTTT. Translating gives CASSYGGGANTEAFF.

About this clonotype: A much bigger clone sits one base away, suggesting this may be a read error. The conserved phenylalanine or tryptophan normally closing the CDR3 is absent here, so this likely arose from a read error. J is TRBJ1-2 and V is TRBV19; the D is unclear. Germline assignment: CDR1 LNHDA and CDR2 SQIVND (reference sequence). V was clipped by 3 bases and J by 2 bases, with 10 bases between them. The CDR3 spans 14 residues. The CDR3 sequence is CASSMSGWNYGYTY. The CDR3 DNA sequence: TGTGCCAGTAGTATGTCCGGTTGGAACTATGGCTACACCTAC.

The chain uses TRBV4-2 and TRBJ2-1; no definite D call. This CDR3 has 12 residues. Germline V gene lookup returns CDR1 LGHNA and CDR2 YNFKEQ. Trimming removed 4 bases at V and 5 bases at J, with 6 bases between. CDR3 loop: CASSPYDNEQFF. CDR3 in DNA: TGTGCCAGCAGCCCGTACGACAATGAGCAGTTCTTC.

The table lists this clonotype with many counts. This chain links TRBV29-1 with TRBJ2-2, with D uncertain. The V and J ends lost 6 bases and 7 bases respectively, with 9 bases between them. CDR3 length: 11 amino acids. Germline CDR1 and CDR2: SQVTM and ANQGSEA. DNA of the CDR3: TGCAGCGTGGGGAAGCTCGGGGAGCTGTTTTTT. Protein sequence: CSVGKLGELFF.

The gene calls are TRBV6-2 or TRBV6-3 and TRBJ2-5; D is possibly TRBD1 (6 bases). The CDR3 has 11 residues. V lost 6 bases to trimming and J lost 8 bases, with 10 bases between them. Looked up from germline, CDR1 is MNHEY and CDR2 is SVGEGT. In DNA, the CDR3 is TGTGCCAGCAGCTTCGGGACAACCCAGTACTTC. It codes for CASSFGTTQYF.

The genes are TRBV20-1 and TRBJ2-2; D remains ambiguous. Trimming pared 0 bases from V and 1 base from J, leaving 12 bases between. Germline lookup yields CDR1 DFQATT and CDR2 SNEGSKA (reference sequence). The CDR3 has 16 amino acids. CDR3 DNA: TGCAGTGCTAGAGATCGAAAGCGCGAGAACACCGGGGAGCTGTTTTTT. It translates to CSARDRKRENTGELFF.

Many counts were recorded for this clonotype. The genes are TRBV6-1 and TRBJ2-3; the D gene is possibly TRBD2 (6 bases). Deletions cut 5 bases from V and 0 bases from J, with 9 bases between. The CDR3 runs 14 residues. In germline, CDR1 is MNHNS, CDR2 SASEGT. The CDR3 DNA is TGTGCCAGCAGTCTAGCGACTAGCACAGATACGCAGTATTTT. The encoded protein is CASSLATSTDTQYF.

The V gene is TRBV2, the J gene TRBJ2-4; no reliable D call. V was clipped by 11 bases and J by 0 bases, with 26 bases between them. The CDR3 covers 18 residues. Germline V lookup: CDR1 SNHLY, CDR2 FYNNEI. The CDR3 nucleotides read TGTGCCCTCTGTTTGGGCGGTGCGGCATGGCTAGCCAAAAACATTCAGTACTTC. Protein product: CALCLGGAAWLAKNIQYF.